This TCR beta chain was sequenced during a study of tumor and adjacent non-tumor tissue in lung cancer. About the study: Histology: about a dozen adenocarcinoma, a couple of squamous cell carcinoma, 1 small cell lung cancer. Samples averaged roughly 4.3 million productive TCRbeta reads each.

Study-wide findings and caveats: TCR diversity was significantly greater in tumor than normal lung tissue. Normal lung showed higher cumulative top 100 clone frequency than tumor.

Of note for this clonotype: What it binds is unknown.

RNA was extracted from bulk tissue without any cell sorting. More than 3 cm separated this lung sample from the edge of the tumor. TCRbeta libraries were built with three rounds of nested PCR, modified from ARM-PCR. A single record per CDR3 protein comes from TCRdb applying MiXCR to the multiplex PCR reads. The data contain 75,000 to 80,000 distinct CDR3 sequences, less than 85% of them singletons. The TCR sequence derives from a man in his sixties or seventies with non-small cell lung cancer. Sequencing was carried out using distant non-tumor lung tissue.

In DNA form, the CDR3 reads TGCGCCAGCAGCCAAATCTTAGACAGGGGAAACTATGAAGCTTTCTTT. As protein: CASSQILDRGNYEAFF. The chain couples TRBV4-1 to TRBJ1-1, with 8 bases that match TRBD1. The germline V gene has CDR1 MGHRA and CDR2 YSYEKL. Trimming at V came to 2 bases and at J to 7 bases, leaving 12 bases not matched to a gene. The CDR3 extends over 16 amino acids.